Each of the 18 T cell receptor beta chains below was sequenced from the same sample in a study of blood T cells in healthy people across ages. Then a second PCR, running roughly 7 to 11 cycles, was carried out with a sample-barcoded 5' primer and a J-beta primer mix. TCRdb reprocessed the 5' RACE reads via MiXCR and lists one record per CDR3 protein. The sample carries approximately 2,000,000 distinct CDR3 sequences, about two fifths recorded once. Input material: blood. The source of these receptors is a human donor in good health.

This clonotype was found a few times. The chain couples TRBV4-2 to TRBJ1-6, with a possible D match to TRBD1 (6 bases). With 1 base removed from V and 5 bases from J, the gap between germline ends came to 9 bases. Germline values: CDR1 LGHNA, CDR2 YNFKEQ. This CDR3 has 15 amino acids. In nucleotides, the CDR3 is TGTGCCAGCAGCCAAGGACAGGCTAATAATTCACCCCTCCACTTT. It is translated as CASSQGQANNSPLHF.

The chain combines TRBV18 with TRBJ2-7, with TRBD1 identical over 7 bases. CDR1 and CDR2 (germline): KGHSH, LQKENI. This CDR3 region has 14 residues. The CDR3 spells CASSPYRGAYEQYV. CDR3 nucleotide sequence: TGCGCCAGCTCACCGTACAGGGGTGCCTACGAGCAGTACGTC.

The V call is TRBV10-2, the J call TRBJ2-1, with D hard to call. This CDR3 comprises 15 residues. V was clipped by 4 bases and J by 2 bases, with 12 bases between them. CDR1 and CDR2 (germline): WSHSY, SAAADI. CDR3 nucleotides: TGCGCCAGCAGTGGGCAGTTAGCCCCCTACAATGAGCAGTTCTTC. Protein product: CASSGQLAPYNEQFF.

This clonotype showed up just a few times. This chain uses TRBV15 with TRBJ1-4, with D maybe TRBD1 (5 bases). V lost 5 bases, J lost 4 bases, and 26 bases lay in between. This CDR3 comprises 19 residues. Germline CDR1 LNHNV, CDR2 YYDKDF (reference sequence). The DNA of the CDR3 is TGTGCCACCAGCCCCCGGGCGGGGCTGTTAGCCGTGTTTAATGAAAAACTGTTTTTT. This encodes CATSPRAGLLAVFNEKLFF. Drawing the rest from reference TRBV15 and TRBJ1-4, the complete variable domain is DAMVIQNPRYQVTQFGKPVTLSCSQTLNHNVMYWYQQKSSQAPKLLFHYYDKDFNNEADTPDNFQSRRPNTSFCFLDIRSPGLGDTAMYLCATSPRAGLLAVFNEKLFFGSGTQLSVL.

This clonotype has more than one count but fewer than ten. The rearrangement uses TRBV4-1 and TRBJ2-5; no firm D call. The J call may be incorrect, as the DNA end agrees better with TRBJ2-7. The CDR3 runs to 13 residues. Germline V gene sequence: CDR1 MGHRA, CDR2 YSYEKL. The CDR3 spells CASSQDRSLEQYF. For the CDR3, the DNA is TGCGCCAGCAGCCAAGATAGGTCCCTCGAGCAGTACTTC.

The chain employs TRBV7-9 and TRBJ2-1; 8 bases agree with TRBD2. The CDR3 consists of 16 residues. V trimming: 0 bases; J trimming: 5 bases; junction bases outside the gene matches: 6. Germline V CDR1 and CDR2: SEHNR, FQNEAQ (reference sequence). CDR3 nucleotides: TGTGCCAGCAGCTTAGCGGCGGGGGGCACAGACAATGAGCAGTTCTTC. Translation: CASSLAAGGTDNEQFF.

The chain joins TRBV27 to TRBJ1-1; TRBD1 is a possible D gene (6 bases). The germline CDR1 and CDR2 sequences are MNHEY and SMNVEV (reference sequence). The CDR3 has 15 amino acids. Deletions cut 1 base from V and 2 bases from J, with 11 bases between. The CDR3 loop reads CASSLWQGRNTEAFF. In DNA form, the CDR3 reads TGTGCCAGCAGTTTATGGCAGGGGAGAAACACTGAAGCTTTCTTT.

There are a few counts of this clonotype. The V gene is TRBV6-2 or TRBV6-3, the J gene TRBJ2-1, with 10 bases lining up with TRBD2. CDR3 length equals 19 residues. From germline, CDR1 is MNHEY and CDR2 SVGEGT. J was trimmed by 0 bases and V by 7 bases; bases with no gene match: 15. CDR3 region: CASTTRVLAGASSYNEQFF. The CDR3 coding sequence is TGTGCCAGCACGACACGAGTGCTAGCGGGGGCGAGCTCCTACAATGAGCAGTTCTTC.

This clonotype was seen a handful of times. J is TRBJ2-1 and V is TRBV28, with TRBD1 as a possible D gene (5 bases). V lost 7 bases to trimming and J lost 0 bases, with 19 bases between them. Germline V lookup: CDR1 MDHEN, CDR2 SYDVKM. This CDR3 comprises 17 residues. The DNA of the CDR3 is TGTGCCAGCAAGTCCCGGCATAGGGGCAGCTCCTACAATGAGCAGTTCTTC. It is translated as CASKSRHRGSSYNEQFF.

The V and J genes are TRBV7-2 and TRBJ1-2; 10 bases align to TRBD1. Germline values: CDR1 SGHTA, CDR2 FQGNSA. The CDR3 is 15 amino acids. V lost 1 base and J lost 4; bases outside the gene matches: 3. This CDR3 is CASSLVTGGLYGYTF. The CDR3, as DNA: TGTGCCAGCAGCTTAGTGACAGGGGGCCTCTATGGCTACACCTTC.

The chain links TRBV7-9 to TRBJ1-1, with 8 bases identical to TRBD1. The length of the CDR3 is 15 residues. Germline V gene lookup returns CDR1 SEHNR and CDR2 FQNEAQ (reference sequence). V trimming: 5 bases; J trimming: 1 base; junction bases outside the gene matches: 6. The CDR3 nucleotides are TGTGCCAGCAGCGTATCCGACAGGGGGAACACTGAAGCTTTCTTT. As protein: CASSVSDRGNTEAFF.

This sequence joins TRBV9 and TRBJ2-1; 8 nucleotides line up with TRBD2. The V segment lost 4 bases and the J segment 10 bases; nucleotides outside the gene matches: 13. This CDR3 has 15 residues. Germline V gene lookup returns CDR1 SGDLS and CDR2 YYNGEE. CDR3 amino acids: CASSPPGLGVREQFF. DNA of the CDR3: TGTGCCAGCAGCCCGCCGGGACTAGGTGTCCGCGAGCAGTTCTTC. Drawing the rest from reference TRBV9 and TRBJ2-1, the complete variable domain is DSGVTQTPKHLITATGQRVTLRCSPRSGDLSVYWYQQSLDQGLQFLIQYYNGEERAKGNILERFSAQQFPDLHSELNLSSLELGDSALYFCASSPPGLGVREQFFGPGTRLTVL.

This rearrangement joins TRBV4-2 to TRBJ2-1, with D possibly matching TRBD2 (6 bases). CDR1 and CDR2 (germline): LGHNA, YNFKEQ. V lost 3 bases to trimming and J lost 6 bases, with 15 bases between them. The CDR3 has 15 amino acids. CDR3 coding DNA: TGTGCCAGCAGCCAGGGGGGTGAGGGCCTCAATGAGCAGTTCTTC. It codes for CASSQGGEGLNEQFF.

The V gene is TRBV6-2 or TRBV6-3, the J gene TRBJ2-5; maybe TRBD2 (5 bases). Trimming shortened V by 6 bases and J by 4 bases, and 12 bases separated the two germline ends. The germline CDR1 and CDR2 sequences are MNHEY and SVGEGT. The CDR3 spans 13 residues. CDR3 bases: TGTGCCAGCAGCGCTCGACGGGGAGAGACCCAGTACTTC. Translated, it gives CASSARRGETQYF.

This clonotype was observed a few times. The V and J genes are TRBV12-3 or TRBV12-4 and TRBJ1-1; tentative D call: TRBD1 (5 bases). CDR3 length: 13 amino acids. Trimming removed 3 bases from V and 4 bases from J, with 9 bases in between. Here the CDR3 DNA reads TGTGCCAGCAGTTTTACGGGGCCCACTGAAGCTTTCTTT. This sequence encodes CASSFTGPTEAFF.

V usage is TRBV7-9 and J usage is TRBJ1-1, with a possible D match to TRBD1 (5 bases). The CDR3 is 14 residues long. Germline assignment: CDR1 SEHNR and CDR2 FQNEAQ (reference sequence). V lost 5 bases and J lost 7, with 17 bases in between. The CDR3 nucleotides read TGTGCCAGCAGCACCTCCGGCAGGGTTGTTGAAGCTTTCTTT. This translates into CASSTSGRVVEAFF.

This clonotype was counted only a few times. The chain has TRBV29-1 and TRBJ2-7; no clear D gene. Trimming left V 1 base short and J 0 bases short, with 7 bases between. Germline loops: CDR1 SQVTM, CDR2 ANQGSEA. The CDR3 extends over 13 amino acids. CDR3 loop: CSVEGLSSYEQYF. Written as DNA, the CDR3 is TGCAGCGTTGAAGGGCTTAGCTCCTACGAGCAGTACTTC.

A word on this clonotype: A much more abundant neighbour one base away suggests this may be a read error. The chain employs TRBV20-1 and TRBJ2-5; D unresolved. CDR1 is DFQATT and CDR2 is SNEGSKA in the germline V gene (reference sequence). CDR3 length: 12 amino acids. The DNA of the CDR3 is TGCAGTGCTAGAGGGAACCAAGAGACCCGGTACTTC. Residues: CSARGNQETRYF.